This TCR beta chain was captured by sequencing in a study of CD8 T cells in ankylosing spondylitis. Study-level points and caveats: Blood of patients with ankylosing spondylitis appeared to be characterized by a TCR beta motif of eight highly homologous variants. Relatively scarce in peripheral blood, disease-linked clones were CD8+. Matched ankylosing spondylitis synovial fluid reportedly showed significant enrichment of disease-linked clones.

Worth noting for this clonotype: The antigen is unknown.

Libraries of TCR beta came from quantitative 5'-RACE with molecular barcodes. Using its own MiXCR run on the 5' RACE reads, TCRdb lists one record per CDR3 protein. The table includes tens of thousands of distinct CDR3 sequences, around 27% detected once. Trimming stripped 4 bases from V and 8 bases from J, with 17 bases between. Germline V gene data show CDR1 as MNHEY and CDR2 as SVGEGT. The CDR3 totals 15 residues. The clonotype originates from a male donor with ankylosing spondylitis or in good health (not recorded which). The sample comprised blood, either unsorted or a sorted T cell fraction (not recorded which). The chain links TRBV6-2 or TRBV6-3 to TRBJ1-4, with TRBD1 as a possible D gene (5 bases). The CDR3 bases are TGTGCCAGCAGTTCCAGAGCCGACAGAAACGAAAAACTGTTTTTT. This translates into CASSSRADRNEKLFF.